These 23 T cell receptor beta chains share one sample of origin, sequenced in a study of T cells in Graves' hyperthyroidism and ophthalmopathy. RNA transcripts were the template for amplifying TCR beta CDR3 regions. Researchers ran a first-round RT-PCR on the TCR CDR3 using the HTBI primer set. TCRdb analysed the multiplex PCR reads with MiXCR anew, one entry per CDR3 protein. The sample holds roughly 720,000 distinct CDR3 sequences; roughly 17% are singletons and the top ten take roughly 15%. The material sequenced was blood. The receptor source for this set is a man in his fifties with Graves' hyperthyroidism.

This clonotype was counted many times. The chain has TRBV30 and TRBJ1-1; D is perhaps TRBD1 (5 bases). From germline, CDR1 is GTSNPN and CDR2 SVGIG (reference sequence). V lost 0 bases, J lost 5 bases, and 10 bases lay in between. The length of the CDR3 is 13 residues. Here the CDR3 reads CAWSVLGATEAFF. CDR3 DNA sequence: TGTGCCTGGAGTGTACTAGGGGCGACTGAAGCTTTCTTT.

This clonotype appeared a few times. This chain joins TRBV20-1 and TRBJ2-2; TRBD1 is a possible D gene (6 bases). The V and J ends lost 6 bases and 4 bases respectively, with 18 bases between them. CDR3 length equals 15 residues. CDR1 and CDR2 from the germline V gene are DFQATT and SNEGSKA (reference sequence). CDR3 in DNA: TGCAGTGCACCTTCCGGGACAAGGCCCACCGGGGAGCTGTTTTTT. Amino acid sequence: CSAPSGTRPTGELFF.

Regarding this clonotype: A junction end diverges from the germline sequence, so it may reflect a read error. The V call is TRBV27, the J call TRBJ2-7; 14 bases are a match to TRBD2. Germline V gene lookup returns CDR1 MNHEY and CDR2 SMNVEV (reference sequence). The CDR3 is made up of 11 amino acids. The CDR3 DNA follows: TGTGCCAGCTGGACTAGCGGGAGGCCCTCCTTC. Amino acid sequence: CASWTSGRPSF.

The genes are TRBV20-1 and TRBJ1-2, with D unclear. Germline V CDR1 and CDR2: DFQATT, SNEGSKA (reference sequence). Trimming shortened V by 3 bases and J by 5 bases, and 16 bases separated the two germline ends. This CDR3 spans 14 amino acids. The CDR3 DNA reads TGCAGTGCTAGGGAGGCAGGAGGATGGTATGGCTACACCTTC. Protein sequence: CSAREAGGWYGYTF.

This clonotype showed up many times. Germline is not matched at one junction end, which may reflect a read error. CDR3 sequence reads: CASSLAGGQETQYF. The DNA for the CDR3 is TGTGCCAGCAGTCTAGCGGGAGGGCAAGAGACCCAGTACTTC. The chain links TRBV12-3 or TRBV12-4 to TRBJ2-5; TRBD2 aligns across 12 bases. This CDR3 comprises 14 residues.

There are many counts of this clonotype. This chain's CDR3 is CASSLVSPGQGYNEQFF. In DNA, the CDR3 is TGTGCCAGCAGCTTAGTGAGTCCGGGACAGGGCTACAATGAGCAGTTCTTC. The chain carries TRBV11-2 and TRBJ2-1; 9 bases match TRBD1. The CDR3 runs to 17 residues. V trimming: 1 base; J trimming: 3 bases; junction bases outside the gene matches: 7. Germline values: CDR1 SGHAT, CDR2 FQNNGV. The full variable domain, rest sourced from reference TRBV11-2 and TRBJ2-1, is EAGVAQSPRYKIIEKRQSVAFWCNPISGHATLYWYQQILGQGPKLLIQFQNNGVVDDSQLPKDRFSAERLKGVDSTLKIQPAKLEDSAVYLCASSLVSPGQGYNEQFFGPGTRLTVL.

This clonotype was seen repeatedly, ten times or more. The CDR3 region has the DNA TGTGCCAGCTCACCGGGGGAGAACACTGAAGCTTTCTTT. Amino acid sequence: CASSPGENTEAFF. The chain has TRBV18 and TRBJ1-1, with D perhaps TRBD1 (5 bases). V shed 3 bases and J shed 1 base, with 6 bases lying between them. The CDR3 totals 13 residues. Looked up from germline, CDR1 is KGHSH and CDR2 is LQKENI.

This clonotype was observed at least ten times. This sequence joins TRBV10-1 and TRBJ1-2, with D possibly TRBD1 on 5 matching bases. Trimming took off 4 bases at V and 2 bases at J, with 20 bases between the two ends. CDR3 size: 17 residues. Germline CDR1 WNHNN, CDR2 SYGVQD (reference sequence). The CDR3 DNA reads TGCGCCAGCAGTGGGGAACGACAGAGCCCATCAAACTATGGCTACACCTTC. Residues: CASSGERQSPSNYGYTF.

The table lists this clonotype with many counts. The V and J genes are TRBV12-3 or TRBV12-4 and TRBJ2-1, with 8 bases that match TRBD2. V lost 5 bases to trimming and J lost 0 bases; unmatched junction nucleotides: 3. The CDR3 sequence is 15 residues long. As DNA, the CDR3 is TGTGCCAGCAGTGGGACTAGTCGCTCCTACAATGAGCAGTTCTTC. Its protein product is CASSGTSRSYNEQFF.

The rearrangement joins TRBV3-1 to TRBJ2-7; D not resolved. The V and J ends lost 0 bases and 2 bases respectively, with 8 bases between them. Germline-derived CDR1 and CDR2 are LGHDT and YNNKEL (reference sequence). This CDR3 region has 14 residues. The CDR3 here is CASSQEYAPYEQYF. CDR3 nucleotides: TGTGCCAGCAGCCAAGAGTACGCCCCCTACGAGCAGTACTTC.

This clonotype came up many times. The chain is built from TRBV12-3 or TRBV12-4 and TRBJ2-7, with 7 bases aligning to TRBD2. CDR3 length: 15 amino acids. J lost 1 base, V lost 1 base, and 4 bases had no gene match. CDR3 sequence: CASSLGLAESYEQYF. CDR3 nucleotides: TGTGCCAGCAGTTTAGGTCTAGCGGAGTCCTACGAGCAGTACTTC.

There are many counts of this clonotype. This sequence joins TRBV2 and TRBJ1-2; 8 bases are shared with TRBD1. This CDR3 region has 14 residues. Germline values: CDR1 SNHLY, CDR2 FYNNEI. J lost 4 bases, V lost 5 bases, and 6 bases had no gene match. The CDR3: CASSPGQGPYGYTF. CDR3 nucleotide sequence: TGTGCCAGCAGTCCCGGACAGGGTCCCTATGGCTACACCTTC.

The gene calls are TRBV29-1 and TRBJ2-7, with D hard to call. The V end was cut by 4 bases, the J end by 2 bases, with 12 bases between. Germline CDR1 and CDR2: SQVTM and ANQGSEA. This CDR3 is 13 amino acids long. The CDR3 spells CSVATVNPYEQYF. As DNA, the CDR3 is TGCAGCGTTGCCACAGTGAATCCCTACGAGCAGTACTTC.

CDR3 sequence: CASSLGPSPRGAAGELFF. The CDR3 bases are TGTGCCAGCAGCTTAGGACCCAGCCCTCGGGGGGCTGCCGGGGAGCTGTTTTTT. This chain uses TRBV7-9 with TRBJ2-2, with D perhaps TRBD2 (7 bases). Germline loops: CDR1 SEHNR, CDR2 FQNEAQ (reference sequence). The V end was cut by 1 base, the J end by 6 bases, with 21 bases between. There are 18 residues in the CDR3.

The chain has TRBV27 and TRBJ1-5; the D gene is possibly TRBD1 (5 bases). Per the germline V gene, CDR1 is MNHEY and CDR2 is SMNVEV (reference sequence). V shed 2 bases and J shed 7 bases, with 12 bases lying between them. This CDR3 has 14 residues. CDR3 coding DNA: TGTGCCAGCAGTTTACGGGGGACTGGACAGCCCCAGCATTTT. Protein product: CASSLRGTGQPQHF.

This clonotype has at least ten counts. The V call is TRBV11-2, the J call TRBJ2-2; 7 bases are shared with TRBD2. Germline V CDR1 and CDR2: SGHAT, FQNNGV. The CDR3 spans 18 residues. The J segment lost 2 bases and the V segment lost 3 bases, leaving 12 bases of the junction unmatched. CDR3 residues: CASSFKRPLAANTGELFF. The CDR3 DNA reads TGTGCCAGCAGCTTTAAGAGACCGCTAGCGGCTAACACCGGGGAGCTGTTTTTT.

The CDR3 sequence is CASSPYRGQGYEQYF. In DNA form, the CDR3 reads TGTGCCAGCTCACCTTATCGGGGACAGGGTTACGAGCAGTACTTC. This chain connects TRBV18 to TRBJ2-7; 9 bases line up with TRBD1. CDR1 and CDR2 from the germline V gene are KGHSH and LQKENI. There are 15 residues in the CDR3. V was clipped by 3 bases and J by 4 bases; unmatched bases: 7.

This clonotype turned up a few times. The V and J genes are TRBV29-1 and TRBJ2-5; 8 bases fit TRBD1. The CDR3 is 14 residues long. Germline assignment: CDR1 SQVTM and CDR2 ANQGSEA. The J segment lost 4 bases and the V segment lost 1 base, leaving 5 bases of the junction unmatched. DNA for the CDR3: TGCAGCGTTGAAGGAGCCGGGACAGGAGAGACCCAGTACTTC. Translated, it gives CSVEGAGTGETQYF.

This clonotype was seen at least ten times. The chain combines TRBV28 with TRBJ2-7, with 8 bases matching TRBD1. The CDR3 sequence is 13 residues long. Trimming at V came to 7 bases and at J to 4 bases, leaving 6 bases not matched to a gene. The germline CDR1 and CDR2 sequences are MDHEN and SYDVKM. The CDR3 is CASTDRQGYEQYF. Written as DNA, the CDR3 is TGTGCCAGCACCGACAGACAGGGGTACGAGCAGTACTTC.

A remark on this clonotype: A much larger clone sits a single nucleotide away, making a read error possible. This chain uses TRBV28 with TRBJ2-7, with 7 bases aligning to TRBD2. Germline V gene data show CDR1 as MDHEN and CDR2 as SYDVKM. CDR3 size: 16 residues. CDR3 DNA: TGTGCCAGCAGTTCCCGTAGTCGGGGAGGGTCCTACGAGCAGTGCTTC. This translates into CASSSRSRGGSYEQCF.

This clonotype was counted many times. J is TRBJ2-7 and V is TRBV10-3; TRBD2 matches at 7 bases. Germline CDR1 ENHRY, CDR2 SYGVKD. The CDR3 has 15 residues. The ends lost 0 bases at V and 5 bases at J; junction bases unmatched: 7. This CDR3 is CAISESVLALHEQYF. The CDR3 DNA reads as TGTGCCATCAGTGAGTCGGTACTAGCGTTACACGAGCAGTACTTC.

This clonotype was counted at least ten times. The chain is built from TRBV9 and TRBJ1-1; TRBD1 might be the D (5 bases). There are 14 residues in the CDR3. The V end was cut by 4 bases, the J end by 2 bases, with 12 bases between. The germline CDR1 and CDR2 sequences are SGDLS and YYNGEE. The CDR3 DNA follows: TGTGCCAGCAGCCCGGGGACCCGCAACACTGAAGCTTTCTTT. Translated: CASSPGTRNTEAFF.

The chain employs TRBV20-1 and TRBJ1-1, with D perhaps TRBD1 (6 bases). This CDR3 has 15 residues. Trimming took off 3 bases at V and 1 base at J, with 15 bases between the two ends. The germline CDR1 and CDR2 sequences are DFQATT and SNEGSKA (reference sequence). The CDR3 bases are TGCAGTGCTAGGAATATGGGGGCCCAGAACACTGAAGCTTTCTTT. This encodes CSARNMGAQNTEAFF.